This T cell receptor beta chain derives from a study of beta chain features in type 1 diabetes. Study-wide findings and caveats: Within the patient group, naive, central memory and Treg TCRB repertoires appeared more similar to each other than within healthy donors. Patients with Type 1 diabetes showed moderately but significantly shorter TCRB CDR3s in all four CD4+ subsets.

The CDR3 has 15 amino acids. Germline V gene data show CDR1 as SGDLS and CDR2 as YYNGEE. Trimming left V 3 bases short and J 8 bases short, with 18 bases between. The investigators reverse transcribed all of the isolated RNA, so they sequenced expressed TCRB transcripts. Sequenced by immunoSEQ multiplex PCR; TCRdb stores in-frame clones only, minus some. Among approximately 250,000 clones listed, around 22% were seen once. This clone was seen a handful of times. The target antigen is unknown. The clonotype originates from a woman in her 30s with type 1 diabetes. Source material: naive CD4+ T cells from blood. This chain joins TRBV9 and TRBJ2-1; possibly TRBD1 for D (6 bases). In DNA, the CDR3 is TGTGCCAGCAGCGCCACAGGGTCTCCTGGCGATGAGCAGTTCTTC. Translating gives CASSATGSPGDEQFF.